The rows below give T cell receptor beta chains drawn from one sample of a study of response to subunit inactivated influenza vaccine. Each CDR3 protein gets one entry after TCRdb re-called the RT-PCR reads with MiXCR. The sample carries about 800,000 distinct CDR3 sequences, 21% recorded once. Sequences were derived from PBMCs from blood, sampled 5 days after vaccination. The receptors originated from a man between 45 and 60 years old who received an inactivated influenza vaccine. Each CDR3 is given with its conserved first and last residue. A D gene is named only where the DNA matches it firmly. Size values are once, few and many counts, or a class for expanded clones, and some rows have none.

d_call	v_call	clone_size	j_call	cdr3_aa	cdr3_nt
-	TRBV12-3/TRBV12-4	-	TRBJ2-3	CASGPDTQYF	TGTGCCAGCGGGCCAGATACGCAGTACTTT
-	TRBV5-1	-	TRBJ1-1	CASSQESAGWTEAFF	TGCGCCAGCAGCCAGGAATCGGCGGGGTGGACTGAAGCTTTCTTT
-	TRBV10-3	few	TRBJ2-5	CAIRRETQETQYF	TGTGCCATCAGACGGGAAACACAAGAGACCCAGTACTTC
-	TRBV10-3	few	TRBJ1-6	CAISEEGGKSPLHF	TGTGCCATCAGTGAGGAAGGTGGGAAATCACCCCTCCACTTT
-	TRBV29-1	many	TRBJ2-3	CSVEVGGADTQYF	TGCAGCGTTGAAGTCGGGGGCGCAGATACGCAGTATTTT
TRBD2	TRBV30	-	TRBJ2-1	CAWSSGLAGGPRVDEQFF	TGTGCCTGGAGCTCGGGACTAGCGGGAGGGCCGAGGGTCGATGAGCAGTTCTTC
-	TRBV7-8	few	TRBJ2-1	CASSLGRDSISYNEQFF	TGTGCCAGCAGCTTAGGACGGGACTCCATATCCTACAATGAGCAGTTCTTC
-	TRBV20-1	many	TRBJ2-2	CSASNSPGELFF	TGCAGTGCTAGCAATAGCCCCGGGGAGCTGTTTTTT
-	TRBV20-1	-	TRBJ2-3	CSADAGGSTDTQYF	TGCAGTGCTGACGCTGGCGGGAGCACAGATACGCAGTATTTT
TRBD2	TRBV3-1	few	TRBJ2-5	CASSQGGAIAGDQETQYF	TGTGCCAGCAGCCAAGGGGGCGCTATAGCGGGGGACCAAGAGACCCAGTACTTC
-	TRBV7-7	few	TRBJ2-2	CASSQGPAGTGELFF	TGTGCTAGCAGCCAAGGACCGGCGGGGACCGGGGAGCTGTTTTTT
TRBD1	TRBV6-2/TRBV6-3	-	TRBJ2-3	CASRSPGQGTDTQYF	TGTGCCAGCAGATCTCCGGGACAGGGGACAGATACGCAGTATTTT
TRBD2	TRBV10-3	-	TRBJ2-3	CAISAPSGRAVGSDTQYF	TGTGCCATCAGTGCTCCTAGCGGACGCGCGGTGGGTTCCGATACGCAGTATTTT
TRBD2	TRBV20-1	few	TRBJ2-7	CSATPTSGSSPRYEQYF	TGCAGTGCTACCCCTACTAGCGGGAGTTCCCCCCGCTACGAGCAGTACTTC
-	TRBV20-1	-	TRBJ1-6	CSATGSQTYNSPLHF	TGCAGTGCTACCGGGTCCCAGACCTATAATTCACCCCTCCACTTT
-	TRBV5-6	few	TRBJ2-4	CASSLEGRVGKNIQYF	TGTGCCAGCAGCTTGGAGGGCAGGGTCGGCAAAAACATTCAGTACTTC
-	TRBV12-3/TRBV12-4	-	TRBJ2-7	CASNYGGTYEQYF	TGTGCCAGCAACTATGGGGGTACCTACGAGCAGTACTTC
TRBD1	TRBV7-2	many	TRBJ2-1	CASSLDRGVYNEQFF	TGTGCCAGCAGCCTGGACAGGGGTGTCTACAATGAGCAGTTCTTC
-	TRBV12-3/TRBV12-4	few	TRBJ2-1	CASSFPQVGKTYNEQFF	TGTGCCAGCAGTTTCCCCCAAGTGGGGAAGACCTACAATGAGCAGTTCTTC
-	TRBV5-1	-	TRBJ2-7	CASSLEYREQYF	TGCGCCAGCAGCTTGGAGTATCGCGAGCAGTACTTC
-	TRBV20-1	-	TRBJ1-1	CSARLGGGNTEAFF	TGCAGTGCTAGGCTTGGCGGAGGGAACACTGAAGCTTTCTTT
-	TRBV7-9	-	TRBJ2-5	CASSSPLQGFKRETQYF	TGTGCCAGCAGCTCCCCCCTACAGGGATTTAAGCGTGAGACCCAGTACTTC
TRBD2	TRBV12-3/TRBV12-4	many	TRBJ2-3	CASRTRWLAGADTQYF	TGTGCCAGCAGGACCCGGTGGCTAGCGGGAGCAGATACGCAGTATTTT
-	TRBV28	few	TRBJ2-7	CASSLVLGRTLTYEQYF	TGTGCCAGCAGTTTGGTTCTGGGACGGACCCTAACCTACGAGCAGTACTTC
TRBD2	TRBV7-6	-	TRBJ2-1	CASSSEAGGNEQFF	TGTGCCAGCAGCTCAGAAGCGGGAGGCAATGAGCAGTTCTTC
-	TRBV24-1	-	TRBJ2-2	CATAHGLEPGTGELFF	TGTGCCACCGCACACGGGCTGGAACCGGGCACCGGGGAGCTGTTTTTT
-	TRBV20-1	few	TRBJ2-3	CSGAHSPDTQYF	TGCAGTGGAGCCCACAGCCCTGATACGCAGTATTTT
-	TRBV20-1	-	TRBJ1-6	CSARSKDRGYNSPLHF	TGCAGTGCTAGAAGTAAGGATCGGGGGTATAATTCACCCCTCCACTTT
-	TRBV29-1	many	TRBJ1-2	CSVNDGTVYGYTF	TGCAGCGTAAATGACGGAACCGTCTATGGCTACACCTTC
-	TRBV4-1	-	TRBJ2-5	CASSQVGEKPQETQYF	TGCGCCAGCAGCCAAGTTGGGGAAAAACCCCAGGAGACCCAGTACTTC
TRBD1	TRBV7-8	-	TRBJ2-5	CASSTYYRGQNQGTQYF	TGTGCCAGCAGCACCTATTACAGGGGGCAGAACCAAGGGACCCAGTACTTC
TRBD1	TRBV7-2	many	TRBJ1-2	CASSANTGTGGGYTF	TGTGCCAGCAGCGCAAACACCGGGACAGGGGGTGGCTACACCTTC
-	TRBV6-5	-	TRBJ2-5	CASSYAPQETQYF	TGTGCCAGCAGTTATGCACCCCAAGAGACCCAGTACTTC
-	TRBV10-3	many	TRBJ2-7	CAIASQGHEQYF	TGTGCCATCGCGAGCCAGGGGCACGAGCAGTACTTC
-	TRBV14	-	TRBJ1-1	CASSYLGGPGTEAFF	TGTGCCAGCAGCTACCTGGGGGGGCCCGGCACTGAAGCTTTCTTT
-	TRBV12-3/TRBV12-4	-	TRBJ2-3	CASRSEDTQYF	TGTGCCAGCAGGTCTGAAGATACGCAGTATTTT
TRBD2	TRBV5-6	-	TRBJ2-7	CASSWGTRDYEQYF	TGTGCCAGCAGCTGGGGGACTAGAGACTACGAGCAGTACTTC
-	TRBV29-1	few	TRBJ2-3	CSLLQGSLPDTQYF	TGCAGCCTTCTCCAGGGTAGTTTGCCAGATACGCAGTATTTT
TRBD2	TRBV20-1	few	TRBJ2-1	CSAGSKAGVYNEQFF	TGCAGTGCGGGGAGTAAAGCGGGGGTCTACAATGAGCAGTTCTTC
-	TRBV7-2	once	TRBJ2-3	CASSLAPGLGLTDTQYF	TGTGCCAGCAGCTTAGCGCCGGGGCTAGGCCTAACAGATACGCAGTATTTT
-	TRBV29-1	-	TRBJ2-5	CSVVFAGETQYF	TGCAGCGTTGTTTTTGCGGGGGAGACCCAGTACTTC
-	TRBV11-2	-	TRBJ2-1	CASSFGTIRPSIYNEQFF	TGTGCCAGCAGCTTCGGGACGATCCGCCCTTCTATCTACAATGAGCAGTTCTTC
TRBD1	TRBV5-1	few	TRBJ2-7	CASSPDRQGGREQYF	TGCGCCAGCAGCCCGGACCGACAGGGGGGCCGCGAGCAGTACTTC
TRBD1	TRBV7-9	many	TRBJ2-7	CASSYPDRGTYEQYF	TGTGCCAGCAGCTACCCGGACAGGGGGACCTACGAGCAGTACTTC
-	TRBV12-3/TRBV12-4	many	TRBJ2-1	CASSFSTGSRGNEQFF	TGTGCCAGCAGTTTTTCAACAGGGTCTCGTGGCAATGAGCAGTTCTTC
-	TRBV28	-	TRBJ2-1	CASSFLDKYNEQFF	TGTGCCAGCAGTTTCCTGGACAAGTACAATGAGCAGTTCTTC
-	TRBV6-1	few	TRBJ1-2	CASSRTGAKSQVRGYTF	TGTGCCAGCAGTAGAACGGGAGCAAAGAGTCAGGTCCGTGGCTACACCTTC
-	TRBV4-1	-	TRBJ1-6	CASSQDEWQAYNSPLHF	TGCGCCAGCAGCCAAGATGAATGGCAAGCCTATAATTCACCCCTCCACTTT
-	TRBV5-6	few	TRBJ1-1	CASSTPSRVNTEAFF	TGTGCCAGCAGCACACCGTCCAGAGTGAACACTGAAGCTTTCTTT
TRBD1	TRBV20-1	few	TRBJ1-2	CSAREVADRVLSTF	TGCAGTGCTAGAGAGGTTGCGGACAGGGTTTTGTCCACCTTC
TRBD1	TRBV20-1	-	TRBJ2-7	CSANRDRMGQYF	TGCAGTGCTAACCGGGACAGGATGGGGCAGTACTTC